A selection of T cell receptor beta chains follows, all from one sample in a study of T cell repertoires in cytomegalovirus infection. Their target antigens are unknown. TCRdb ran MiXCR on the reads and lists one entry per CDR3 protein. The profile shows around 430,000 distinct CDR3 sequences, under 55% of them singletons. The source material was cultured PBMCs, sampled from culture after CMV antigen stimulation. The receptors shown here come from a human donor in good health (CMV status not recorded). Some clones in this sample may be carry-over from other donors' samples. Each CDR3 is given with its conserved first and last residue. D genes are given only for firm matches. A clone size is listed for some rows: how often the clone was seen (once, few, many), or a class if it is expanded.

d_gene | j_gene | v_gene | abundance | CDR3nt | CDR3aa
NA | TRBJ2-2 | TRBV7-8 | few | TGTGCCAGCAGCCCAAGGGGGTCTAGCCCGGTTTCCGGGGAGCTGTTTTTT | CASSPRGSSPVSGELFF
TRBD1 | TRBJ2-3 | TRBV7-9 | NA | TGTGCCAGCAGCCACGGACAGGTCGGGGATACGCAGTATTTT | CASSHGQVGDTQYF
NA | TRBJ2-3 | TRBV10-3 | NA | TGTGCCATCAACTTACGTAACTCTAGCACAGATACGCAGTATTTT | CAINLRNSSTDTQYF
TRBD2 | TRBJ2-1 | TRBV12-3/TRBV12-4 | NA | TGTGCCAGCAGTGCCTCTAGCGGGGGTTACAATGAGCAGTTCTTC | CASSASSGGYNEQFF
TRBD2 | TRBJ2-3 | TRBV7-3 | few | TGTGCCAGCAGCTTATCCCTTAGCGGGGCCCGGGATACGCAGTATTTT | CASSLSLSGARDTQYF
NA | TRBJ2-7 | TRBV7-2 | few | TGTGCCAGCAGCTTCGGGGAGGAGTCCTACGAGCAGTACTTC | CASSFGEESYEQYF
TRBD2 | TRBJ2-2 | TRBV5-1 | NA | TGCGCCAGCAGCTCCGGGTCGGGACTAGCGGACACCGGGGAGCTGTTTTTT | CASSSGSGLADTGELFF
NA | TRBJ2-7 | TRBV7-4 | NA | TGTGCCAGCAGCTTACTAGGGACGGCTAGCAGCGAGCAGTACTTC | CASSLLGTASSEQYF
NA | TRBJ2-1 | TRBV18 | NA | TGTGCCAGCTCCCGAACTAGCTCTAACTACAATGAGCAGTTCTTC | CASSRTSSNYNEQFF
NA | TRBJ1-1 | TRBV6-8 | once | TGTGCAGGGGGGGATGAAGCTTTCTTT | CAGGDEAFF
TRBD1 | TRBJ2-5 | TRBV7-9 | NA | TGTGCCAGCAGCTCGGGACTCGGACAGGGGATCCAAGAGACCCAGTACTTC | CASSSGLGQGIQETQYF
TRBD2 | TRBJ2-1 | TRBV7-6 | NA | TGTGCCAGCAGCTTAGAATTACCTAGCGGCCCATACAATGAGCAGTTCTTC | CASSLELPSGPYNEQFF
NA | TRBJ1-5 | TRBV20-1 | NA | TGCAGTGCTAGAGAATATCGACTGGAGGGTCGTCAGCCCCAGCATTTT | CSAREYRLEGRQPQHF
NA | TRBJ2-5 | TRBV7-2 | few | TGTGCCAGCAGCGTACGGCGCGACAAGGACATCTCGACAAGGTGGCCCAGGGACTTC | CASSVRRDKDISTRWPRDF
TRBD2 | TRBJ2-7 | TRBV6-6 | NA | TGTGCCAGCAGTAGACTAGCGGGAGGCTTCCCCTCTGGCGAGCAGTACTTC | CASSRLAGGFPSGEQYF
NA | TRBJ1-1 | TRBV12-3/TRBV12-4 | NA | TGTGCCAGCAGTTTGGCTGAAACTGAAGCTTTCTTT | CASSLAETEAFF
TRBD1 | TRBJ1-5 | TRBV7-2 | few | TGTGCCAGCAGCTTCGCGACAGGGGGTCAGCCCCAGCATTTT | CASSFATGGQPQHF
TRBD2 | TRBJ2-1 | TRBV6-1 | many | TGCGCCAGCAGACCCGGACTAGCGGGAAACAATGAGCAGTTCTTC | CASRPGLAGNNEQFF
TRBD2 | TRBJ2-7 | TRBV7-2 | NA | TGTGCCAGCAGCCAGACTAGCGGGAAAAACTACGAGCAGTACTTC | CASSQTSGKNYEQYF
NA | TRBJ1-2 | TRBV6-1 | NA | TGTGCCAGCAGTGAATCGCACTCGGCGGGGTATGGCTACACCTTC | CASSESHSAGYGYTF
NA | TRBJ2-2 | TRBV12-3/TRBV12-4 | few | TGTGCCAGCAGTTCCCACTTGGACGGGGAGCTGTTTTTT | CASSSHLDGELFF
NA | TRBJ2-1 | TRBV18 | once | TGTGCCAGCTCACTTCGGGACTTTTACGATGAGCAGTTCTTC | CASSLRDFYDEQFF
NA | TRBJ2-3 | TRBV6-1 | few | TGTGCCAGCAGCGGTCTAGGACTCACAGATACGCAGTATTTT | CASSGLGLTDTQYF
NA | TRBJ1-1 | TRBV7-9 | few | TGTGCCAGCTCCCGTGGAGGGGGGAGGTTCGCTGAAGCTTTCTTT | CASSRGGGRFAEAFF
NA | TRBJ2-3 | TRBV12-5 | NA | TGTGCTAGTGGTCCGCCGACCACGTCAAACACAGATACGCAGTATTTT | CASGPPTTSNTDTQYF
NA | TRBJ1-4 | TRBV19 | NA | TGTGCCAGTAGTTGGGCTGGTGAAGAAAAACTGTTTTTT | CASSWAGEEKLFF
NA | TRBJ2-7 | TRBV2 | NA | TGTGCCAGCAGAGGGGGCGAGCAGTACTTC | CASRGGEQYF
NA | TRBJ2-3 | TRBV6-1 | NA | TGTGCCAGCAGTGAAGCTTCGAAAGTTACGCAGTATTTT | CASSEASKVTQYF
NA | TRBJ2-7 | TRBV7-2 | few | TGTGCCAGCAGCTTATCCCTAAACGAGCAGTACTTC | CASSLSLNEQYF
NA | TRBJ2-7 | TRBV4-3 | few | TGCGCCAGCAGCCAGTTGTATGGGTTCCCCCAAAACTACGAGCAGTACTTC | CASSQLYGFPQNYEQYF
TRBD2 | TRBJ2-1 | TRBV10-1 | few | TGCGCCAGCAGTAGCGGGAGTCCGGGCGAGCAGTTCTTC | CASSSGSPGEQFF
NA | TRBJ1-6 | TRBV6-6 | NA | TGTGCCAGCAGTTATGGGGGGTCTAAAGCCCTCCACTTT | CASSYGGSKALHF
TRBD2 | TRBJ2-1 | TRBV19 | few | TGTGCCAGTAGCGGGGGACTAGCGCACTACAATGAGCAGTTCTTC | CASSGGLAHYNEQFF